These T cell receptor beta chains were read from a single sample in a study of blood T cell repertoires in COVID-19. TCRdb keeps only in-frame clones here, not all; method: immunoSEQ multiplex PCR. The sample has 180,000 or so clones; 80% to 90% are singletons. Sequencing used PBMCs or T cells enriched from blood (not recorded which). Source of these receptors: a man between 45 and 60 years old who had recovered from COVID-19. Each CDR3 is given with its conserved first and last residue. D genes are given only for firm matches. Size tells how often a clone was seen (once, few, many) or the class of an expanded clone, and some rows leave it out.

CDR3: CATSRERGRGPTDTQYF; DNA: TGTGCCACCAGCAGAGAGAGGGGGCGGGGCCCCACAGATACGCAGTATTTT; J: TRBJ2-3; D: .; size: .; V: TRBV15
CDR3: CASSLPGVTAVETQYF; DNA: TGTGCCAGCAGCCTCCCAGGGGTCACGGCCGTCGAGACCCAGTACTTC; J: TRBJ2-5; D: .; size: .; V: TRBV7-9
CDR3: CASSTWTGRGNTEAFF; DNA: TGCGCCAGCAGCACATGGACAGGACGTGGAAACACTGAAGCTTTCTTT; J: TRBJ1-1; D: TRBD1; size: .; V: TRBV5-1
CDR3: CASRYDTGELFF; DNA: TGCGCCAGCAGATATGACACCGGGGAGCTGTTTTTT; J: TRBJ2-2; D: .; size: few; V: TRBV5-1
CDR3: CASSRFYGYTF; DNA: TGTGCCAGCAGCCGGTTCTATGGCTACACCTTC; J: TRBJ1-2; D: .; size: .; V: TRBV5-6
CDR3: CASSLSGGVAQPQHF; DNA: TGTGCCAGCAGCTTGAGCGGGGGGGTTGCTCAGCCCCAGCATTTT; J: TRBJ1-5; D: .; size: .; V: TRBV11-2
CDR3: CASSDPQGTVPYEQYF; DNA: TGTGCCAGCAGTGATCCACAAGGGACAGTCCCCTACGAGCAGTACTTC; J: TRBJ2-7; D: TRBD1; size: .; V: TRBV2
CDR3: CASSTGGVTGELFF; DNA: TGTGCCAGTAGTACAGGAGGAGTTACCGGGGAGCTGTTTTTT; J: TRBJ2-2; D: .; size: .; V: TRBV19
CDR3: CASRKVAGSETQYF; DNA: TGTGCCAGTAGAAAGGTAGCGGGGAGCGAGACCCAGTACTTC; J: TRBJ2-5; D: TRBD2; size: .; V: TRBV19
CDR3: CASSEWQGDYNTEAFF; DNA: TGTGCCAGCAGTGAATGGCAGGGGGATTATAACACTGAAGCTTTCTTT; J: TRBJ1-1; D: TRBD1; size: .; V: TRBV6-1
CDR3: CASSISTGGGYGYTF; DNA: TGTGCCAGCAGCATTTCGACAGGGGGCGGCTATGGCTACACCTTC; J: TRBJ1-2; D: TRBD1; size: .; V: TRBV27
CDR3: CASSLYYEQYF; DNA: TGTGCCAGCAGTTTATATTACGAGCAGTACTTC; J: TRBJ2-7; D: .; size: few; V: TRBV12-3/TRBV12-4
CDR3: CASSLSSGGADTQYF; DNA: TGTGCCAGCAGTTTATCTAGCGGGGGTGCAGATACGCAGTATTTT; J: TRBJ2-3; D: TRBD2; size: .; V: TRBV27
CDR3: CASSYSGGVTDTQYF; DNA: TGTGCCAGCAGCTATAGCGGGGGGGTCACAGATACGCAGTATTTT; J: TRBJ2-3; D: TRBD2; size: .; V: TRBV7-9
CDR3: CASSFRQGRLLNQPQHF; DNA: TGTGCCAGCAGCTTTCGACAGGGTCGGCTCCTTAATCAGCCCCAGCATTTT; J: TRBJ1-5; D: .; size: .; V: TRBV12-1
CDR3: CASSPELGNGNTIYF; DNA: TGTGCCAGCAGCCCGGAGCTGGGTAACGGAAACACCATATATTTT; J: TRBJ1-3; D: .; size: .; V: TRBV5-6
CDR3: CASSEAHGGRQPQHF; DNA: TGTGCCAGCAGTGAAGCGCACGGGGGGAGACAGCCCCAGCATTTT; J: TRBJ1-5; D: .; size: .; V: TRBV6-1
CDR3: CASTYAAGNTEAFF; DNA: TGTGCCAGCACCTACGCCGCTGGGAACACTGAAGCTTTCTTT; J: TRBJ1-1; D: .; size: .; V: TRBV6-5
CDR3: CASSFESQNRRSYEQYF; DNA: TGTGCCAGCAGCTTTGAGTCTCAGAACAGGCGCTCCTACGAGCAGTACTTC; J: TRBJ2-7; D: .; size: .; V: TRBV5-8
CDR3: CASSRGTVWAFF; DNA: TGTGCCAGCAGCAGGGGGACAGTTTGGGCTTTCTTT; J: TRBJ1-1; D: TRBD1; size: .; V: TRBV12-3/TRBV12-4
CDR3: CSVDGETYNEQFF; DNA: TGCAGCGTTGACGGAGAAACCTACAATGAGCAGTTCTTC; J: TRBJ2-1; D: .; size: .; V: TRBV29-1
CDR3: CASSEFSGGSYNEQFF; DNA: TGTGCCAGCAGTGAATTTAGCGGGGGCTCCTACAATGAGCAGTTCTTC; J: TRBJ2-1; D: TRBD2; size: .; V: TRBV6-1
CDR3: CAWRGQGAGANVLTF; DNA: TGTGCCTGGAGAGGACAGGGGGCTGGGGCCAACGTCCTGACTTTC; J: TRBJ2-6; D: TRBD1; size: .; V: TRBV30
CDR3: CASSPPGPGGRSGELFF; DNA: TGTGCCAGCAGTCCCCCCGGTCCGGGGGGGCGATCCGGGGAGCTGTTTTTT; J: TRBJ2-2; D: TRBD2; size: few; V: TRBV6-6
CDR3: CASSLGQYQPQHF; DNA: TGTGCCAGCAGTTTGGGCCAATATCAGCCCCAGCATTTT; J: TRBJ1-5; D: .; size: .; V: TRBV12-3/TRBV12-4
CDR3: CASSQSGPKGEKLFF; DNA: TGTGCCAGCAGCCAATCTGGACCAAAGGGGGAAAAACTGTTTTTT; J: TRBJ1-4; D: .; size: .; V: TRBV16
CDR3: CASSEMVDTGSPLHF; DNA: TGTGCCAGCAGTGAAATGGTGGATACGGGTTCACCCCTCCACTTT; J: TRBJ1-6; D: .; size: .; V: TRBV2
CDR3: CASSTNPLGRGQPQHF; DNA: TGTGCCAGCAGCACTAACCCCTTGGGGAGGGGGCAGCCCCAGCATTTT; J: TRBJ1-5; D: .; size: once; V: TRBV7-2
CDR3: CAWSGQRTGSKGNTIYF; DNA: TGTGCCTGGAGTGGGCAAAGGACAGGGAGTAAAGGAAACACCATATATTTT; J: TRBJ1-3; D: TRBD1; size: .; V: TRBV30
CDR3: CASSPEGGPNQPQHF; DNA: TGCGCCAGCAGTCCGGAAGGAGGCCCAAATCAGCCCCAGCATTTT; J: TRBJ1-5; D: .; size: .; V: TRBV4-1
CDR3: CASSYQGTATNEKLFF; DNA: TGTGCCAGCAGTTATCAGGGAACTGCAACTAATGAAAAACTGTTTTTT; J: TRBJ1-4; D: .; size: .; V: TRBV6-5
CDR3: CSVPSPTGGYEQYF; DNA: TGCAGCGTACCATCCCCGACAGGGGGCTACGAGCAGTACTTC; J: TRBJ2-7; D: TRBD1; size: .; V: TRBV29-1
CDR3: CAWRQNAGVRGTEAFF; DNA: TGTGCCTGGAGGCAAAACGCGGGTGTTAGGGGGACTGAAGCTTTCTTT; J: TRBJ1-1; D: .; size: .; V: TRBV30
CDR3: CAWSVGPGELFF; DNA: TGTGCCTGGAGTGTGGGGCCCGGGGAGCTGTTTTTT; J: TRBJ2-2; D: .; size: .; V: TRBV30
CDR3: CASSLGGVYSTDTQYF; DNA: TGTGCCAGCAGCCTAGGGGGGGTGTATAGCACAGATACGCAGTATTTT; J: TRBJ2-3; D: .; size: .; V: TRBV7-2
CDR3: CATSRDRSLGNEQFF; DNA: TGTGCCACCAGCAGAGATCGGAGCTTGGGCAATGAGCAGTTCTTC; J: TRBJ2-1; D: .; size: once; V: TRBV15
CDR3: CASRRQENYGYTF; DNA: TGTGCCAGCAGACGACAGGAAAACTATGGCTACACCTTC; J: TRBJ1-2; D: .; size: .; V: TRBV11-2
CDR3: CASSLPPGQGTHEQYF; DNA: TGTGCCAGCAGCTTGCCTCCGGGACAGGGGACGCACGAGCAGTACTTC; J: TRBJ2-7; D: TRBD1; size: few; V: TRBV5-6
CDR3: CASSLSGTDYTF; DNA: TGTGCCAGCAGTTTATCTGGGACAGACTACACCTTC; J: TRBJ1-2; D: TRBD1; size: many; V: TRBV28
CDR3: CASTSGTGASENQPQHF; DNA: TGTGCCAGTACCTCCGGGACAGGGGCTTCCGAGAATCAGCCCCAGCATTTT; J: TRBJ1-5; D: TRBD1; size: .; V: TRBV19
CDR3: CASSSILRTGATEAFF; DNA: TGTGCCAGCAGCTCCATTCTACGGACAGGGGCCACTGAAGCTTTCTTT; J: TRBJ1-1; D: TRBD1; size: few; V: TRBV28
CDR3: CAWSPGQGAYGYTF; DNA: TGTGCCTGGAGCCCCGGACAGGGGGCTTATGGCTACACCTTC; J: TRBJ1-2; D: TRBD1; size: .; V: TRBV30
CDR3: CASSLRDRRYNEQFF; DNA: TGTGCCAGCAGCCTACGGGACAGAAGATACAATGAGCAGTTCTTC; J: TRBJ2-1; D: TRBD1; size: .; V: TRBV7-3
CDR3: CASSLGTSGRGETQYF; DNA: TGTGCCAGCAGCCTCGGGACTAGCGGCCGTGGGGAGACCCAGTACTTC; J: TRBJ2-5; D: TRBD2; size: .; V: TRBV7-3
CDR3: CATSRDLGGNSGNTIYF; DNA: TGTGCCACCAGCAGAGATCTAGGGGGAAACTCTGGAAACACCATATATTTT; J: TRBJ1-3; D: .; size: .; V: TRBV15
CDR3: CASRKLSGTGGNTDTQYF; DNA: TGTGCCAGCAGAAAACTCTCCGGGACAGGGGGAAACACAGATACGCAGTATTTT; J: TRBJ2-3; D: TRBD1; size: .; V: TRBV5-4
CDR3: CASSPRTGAFGDEQYF; DNA: TGTGCCAGCAGCCCTAGGACAGGGGCCTTCGGGGACGAGCAGTACTTC; J: TRBJ2-7; D: TRBD1; size: .; V: TRBV11-3
CDR3: CASNGTGINYGYTF; DNA: TGCGCCAGCAACGGGACAGGGATTAACTATGGCTACACCTTC; J: TRBJ1-2; D: TRBD1; size: few; V: TRBV5-1
CDR3: CASSQGTGGFETQYF; DNA: TGCGCCAGCAGCCAAGGGACAGGGGGCTTTGAGACCCAGTACTTC; J: TRBJ2-5; D: TRBD1; size: .; V: TRBV4-1
CDR3: CASLNHLVRTNTGELFF; DNA: TGTGCCAGCCTGAACCATCTGGTGAGAACGAACACCGGGGAGCTGTTTTTT; J: TRBJ2-2; D: .; size: .; V: TRBV11-2
CDR3: CAWTSPRGSNQPQHF; DNA: TGTGCCTGGACCAGCCCACGGGGTAGCAATCAGCCCCAGCATTTT; J: TRBJ1-5; D: .; size: .; V: TRBV30
CDR3: CASSVELAGGRNEQFF; DNA: TGTGCCAGCAGCGTAGAACTAGCGGGGGGGCGAAATGAGCAGTTCTTC; J: TRBJ2-1; D: TRBD2; size: .; V: TRBV9
CDR3: CASSPRLAGGGGNEQFF; DNA: TGCGCCAGCAGTCCCCGACTAGCGGGGGGGGGCGGGAATGAGCAGTTCTTC; J: TRBJ2-1; D: TRBD2; size: .; V: TRBV10-2
CDR3: CASSLGLGGADYGYTF; DNA: TGTGCCAGCAGCTTAGGATTAGGGGGCGCGGACTATGGCTACACCTTC; J: TRBJ1-2; D: TRBD1; size: .; V: TRBV7-6
CDR3: CASYRGTEAFF; DNA: TGCGCCAGCTATAGGGGCACTGAAGCTTTCTTT; J: TRBJ1-1; D: .; size: .; V: TRBV10-1
CDR3: CASAAGRQNEKLFF; DNA: TGCGCCAGCGCCGCGGGACGGCAAAATGAAAAACTGTTTTTT; J: TRBJ1-4; D: .; size: .; V: TRBV5-1
CDR3: CASSEVSAGGPRDTQYF; DNA: TGTGCCAGCAGTGAGGTGTCAGCGGGGGGGCCTAGAGATACGCAGTATTTT; J: TRBJ2-3; D: TRBD2; size: few; V: TRBV6-1
CDR3: CASSPSHSKGYTF; DNA: TGTGCCAGCAGCCCGTCCCACAGTAAGGGCTACACCTTC; J: TRBJ1-2; D: .; size: .; V: TRBV6-6
CDR3: CASSLAHIRGSGYTF; DNA: TGTGCCAGCAGCTTAGCTCACATTAGGGGATCCGGCTACACCTTC; J: TRBJ1-2; D: .; size: .; V: TRBV7-9
CDR3: CASSLSRVNNSPLHF; DNA: TGTGCCAGCAGCTTATCCAGGGTAAATAATTCACCCCTCCACTTT; J: TRBJ1-6; D: .; size: .; V: TRBV7-6